Below, one TCR beta chain is given with its context. In this sample, this clone turned up many times. The specificity of this receptor is unknown. Qualities for individual bases were not recorded, and no much larger clone is one base off. One collaborating source in Seattle enrolled patients during active infection and followed them longitudinally through the course of disease. Each collaborating institution followed its own protocols to collect whole blood in K2EDTA tubes. For TCRbeta analysis, collaborator samples were shipped as frozen whole blood, as isolated PBMCs, or as DNA extracted from either sample type. TCRbeta CDR3 regions were amplified from genomic DNA using the immunoSEQ Assay, a bias-controlled multiplex PCR. The study's own analysis went as follows. Within the assay, amplification of reference gene primers was used to estimate how many nucleated cells each sample contained. To quantify the absolute abundance of each unique TCRbeta CDR3 rearrangement, sequence reads were collapsed and filtered. For each sample, productive Simpson clonality was calculated as the square root of Simpson's diversity index across productive rearrangements. TCRdb holds this immuneACCESS table with in-frame rearrangements only. Some clones are missing; in checked studies, unresolved V genes explain under half, and the rest has no known cause. The DNA gave D and trimming, while V, J and clone size come from that table. This sample gives under 200,000 clones in total; approximately 85% of them show up just once. Jointly, the top ten make up 8.3% of the sample.

The trim is 6 bases for V and 4 bases for J, with a gap of 17 bases between the germline ends. The germline V gene specifies SNHLY as CDR1 and FYNNEI as CDR2. The cysteine opens and the phenylalanine closes a CDR3 of 15 amino acids. Kept here is only the CDR3 DNA, which spans 45 bases and is read in frame from base 1. The data were obtained in a study of blood T cell repertoires in COVID-19 (dated by TCRdb to 2018 to 2020). General notes on the study: Collaborator samples came from the United States, Italy and Spain and covered acute and convalescent phases of COVID-19. The material from the prospective study consisted of cDNA or gDNA derived from T cells, B-cell-depleted T cells, or PBMCs. The repertoires were made available in a free public database intended to serve as a resource for research on the immune response to SARS-CoV-2. Samples were obtained from the ongoing ImmuneRACE study (first 160 participants) and from over a thousand subjects provided by 6 global collaborators. Nearly every sample came with metadata listing a de-identified subject ID, COVID-19 status, age in years and sex. Where available, HLA class I and class II types were taken from metadata supplied by the sample provider and were not determined by assay-based typing. Deeply sampled blood TCRbeta repertoires from subjects exposed to, actively infected with, or recovered from COVID-19 were included in the dataset. Findings and caveats that apply to the study as a whole: How much clinical and demographic metadata was included differed by source and by participant, and the metadata was provided uncurated.

Here the chain combines TRBV2 and TRBJ2-3; possibly the D gene is TRBD1, per 5 matching bases. Sequenced: peripheral blood. The receptor comes from an older woman with COVID-19, enrolled during active disease. Read as DNA, the sequence is TGTGCCAGCAGCCACCCAGGGCAGGCGGCAGATACGCAGTATTTT. The resulting protein is CASSHPGQAADTQYF.